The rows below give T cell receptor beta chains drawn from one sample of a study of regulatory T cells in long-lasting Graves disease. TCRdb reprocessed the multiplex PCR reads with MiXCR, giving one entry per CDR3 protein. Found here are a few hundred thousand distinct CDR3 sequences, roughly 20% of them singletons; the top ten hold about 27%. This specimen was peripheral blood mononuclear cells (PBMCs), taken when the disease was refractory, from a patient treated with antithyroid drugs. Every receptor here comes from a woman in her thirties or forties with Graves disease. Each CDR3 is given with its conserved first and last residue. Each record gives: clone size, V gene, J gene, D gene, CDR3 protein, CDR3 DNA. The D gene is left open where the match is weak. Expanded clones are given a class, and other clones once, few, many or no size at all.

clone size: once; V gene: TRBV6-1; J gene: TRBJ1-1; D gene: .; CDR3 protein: CASSEVAPGRIMNTEAFF; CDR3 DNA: TGTGCCAGCAGTGAAGTGGCCCCGGGACGGATCATGAACACTGAAGCTTTCTTT
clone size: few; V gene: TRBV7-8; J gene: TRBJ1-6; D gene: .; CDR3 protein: CASSPSNRGVDSPLHF; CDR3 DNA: TGTGCCAGCAGCCCATCGAATAGAGGGGTGGATTCACCCCTCCACTTT
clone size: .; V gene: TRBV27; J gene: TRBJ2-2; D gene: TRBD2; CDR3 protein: CASSHRGGGYAGELFF; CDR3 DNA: TGTGCCAGCAGTCACCGGGGGGGGGGTTACGCCGGGGAGCTGTTTTTT
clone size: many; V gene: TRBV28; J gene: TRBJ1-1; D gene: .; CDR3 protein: CASMKALLEAFF; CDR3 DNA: TGTGCCAGCATGAAGGCCCTACTTGAAGCTTTCTTT
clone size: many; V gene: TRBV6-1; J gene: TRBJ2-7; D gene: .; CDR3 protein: CASSGRGNSYEQYF; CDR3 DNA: TGTGCCAGCAGTGGCCGAGGCAACTCCTACGAGCAGTACTTC
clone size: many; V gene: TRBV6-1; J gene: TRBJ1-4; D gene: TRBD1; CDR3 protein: CAISSGGGEKLFF; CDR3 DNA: TGTGCCATAAGCTCAGGGGGCGGTGAAAAACTGTTTTTT
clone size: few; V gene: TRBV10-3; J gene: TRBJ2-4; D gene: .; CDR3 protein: CATEDSLAKNIQYF; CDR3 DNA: TGTGCCACCGAAGACTCTCTAGCCAAAAACATTCAGTACTTC
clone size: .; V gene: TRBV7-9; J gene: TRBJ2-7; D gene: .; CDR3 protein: CASSPAGADEQYF; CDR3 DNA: TGTGCCAGCTCACCGGCAGGGGCGGACGAGCAGTACTTC
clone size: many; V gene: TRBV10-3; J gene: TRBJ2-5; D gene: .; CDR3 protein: CAIRDPEGMETQYF; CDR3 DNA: TGTGCCATCAGGGATCCGGAGGGGATGGAGACCCAGTACTTC
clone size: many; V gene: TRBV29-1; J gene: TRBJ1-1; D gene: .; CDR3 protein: CSVDQGTEAFF; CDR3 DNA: TGCAGCGTTGACCAGGGCACTGAAGCTTTCTTT
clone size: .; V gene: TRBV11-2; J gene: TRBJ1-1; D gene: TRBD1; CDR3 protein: CASSFSLITGDTEAFF; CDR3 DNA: TGTGCCAGCAGCTTCTCTCTTATCACAGGGGATACTGAAGCTTTCTTT
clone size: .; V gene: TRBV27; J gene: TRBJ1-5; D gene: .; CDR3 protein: CASSFAGGPQHF; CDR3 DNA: TGTGCCAGCAGTTTCGCGGGGGGGCCCCAGCATTTT
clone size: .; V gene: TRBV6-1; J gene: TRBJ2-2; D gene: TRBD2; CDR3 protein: CSSRTSGRMNTGELFF; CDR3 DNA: TGTTCCAGCCGGACTAGCGGGAGGATGAACACCGGGGAGCTGTTTTTT
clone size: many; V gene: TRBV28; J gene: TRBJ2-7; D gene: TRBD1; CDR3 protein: CATLLQGGYEQYF; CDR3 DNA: TGTGCCACCTTGCTACAGGGGGGATACGAGCAGTACTTC
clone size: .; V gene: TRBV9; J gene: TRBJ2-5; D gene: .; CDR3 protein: CASSVSRGIQETQYF; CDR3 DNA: TGTGCCAGCAGCGTATCAAGGGGGATCCAAGAGACCCAGTACTTC
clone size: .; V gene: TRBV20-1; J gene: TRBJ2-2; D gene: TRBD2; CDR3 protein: CSAIGLAGHGPGELFF; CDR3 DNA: TGCAGTGCGATTGGACTAGCGGGCCATGGGCCCGGGGAGCTGTTTTTT
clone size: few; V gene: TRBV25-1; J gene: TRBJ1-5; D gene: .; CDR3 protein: CASSPAGVNNQPQHF; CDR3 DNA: TGTGCCAGCAGTCCCGCCGGGGTTAATAACCAGCCCCAGCATTTT
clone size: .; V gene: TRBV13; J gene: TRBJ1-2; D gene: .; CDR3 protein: CASTRGTEKGGGYGYTF; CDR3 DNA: TGTGCCAGCACTCGAGGGACGGAAAAAGGTGGGGGCTATGGCTACACCTTC
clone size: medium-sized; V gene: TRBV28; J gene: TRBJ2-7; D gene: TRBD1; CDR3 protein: CASSRPTGGNPYEQYF; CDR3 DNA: TGTGCCAGCAGTCGACCGACAGGGGGCAACCCCTACGAGCAGTACTTC
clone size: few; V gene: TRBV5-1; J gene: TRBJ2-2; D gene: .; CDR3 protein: CASSFEVGELFF; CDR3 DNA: TGCGCCAGCAGCTTCGAGGTCGGGGAGCTGTTTTTT
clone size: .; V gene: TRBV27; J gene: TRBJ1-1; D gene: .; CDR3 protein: CASSPLEAWNTEAFF; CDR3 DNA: TGTGCCAGCAGTCCTCTGGAGGCTTGGAACACTGAAGCTTTCTTT
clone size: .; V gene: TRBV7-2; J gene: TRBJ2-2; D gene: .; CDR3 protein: CASSLTPTVGELFF; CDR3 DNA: TGTGCCAGCAGCTTAACTCCCACCGTCGGGGAGCTGTTTTTT
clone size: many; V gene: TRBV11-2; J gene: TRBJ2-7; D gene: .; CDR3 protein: CASSLHPDSSYEQYF; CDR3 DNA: TGTGCCAGCAGCTTACACCCGGACAGCTCCTACGAGCAGTACTTC
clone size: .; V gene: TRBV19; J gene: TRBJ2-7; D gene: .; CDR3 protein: CASSTYRDATRVGEQYF; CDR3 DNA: TGTGCCAGTAGTACTTACCGGGACGCTACCCGAGTTGGCGAGCAGTACTTC
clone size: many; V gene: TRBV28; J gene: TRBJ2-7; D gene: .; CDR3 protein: CASSRGPSYEQYF; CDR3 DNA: TGTGCCAGCAGTCGGGGACCCTCCTACGAGCAGTACTTC
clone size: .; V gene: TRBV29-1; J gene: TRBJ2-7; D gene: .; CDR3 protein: CSVGAGTEQYF; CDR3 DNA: TGCAGCGTTGGGGCGGGGACCGAGCAGTACTTC
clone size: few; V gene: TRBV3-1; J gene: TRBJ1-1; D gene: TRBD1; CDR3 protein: CASSRTGVYTEAFF; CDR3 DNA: TGTGCCAGCAGCCGGACAGGGGTTTACACTGAAGCTTTCTTT
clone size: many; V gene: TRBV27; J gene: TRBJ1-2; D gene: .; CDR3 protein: CASSLNPNYYGYTF; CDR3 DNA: TGTGCCAGCAGTTTGAATCCCAACTACTATGGCTACACCTTC
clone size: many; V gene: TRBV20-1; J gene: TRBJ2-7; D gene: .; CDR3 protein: CSANRGGTRSYEQYF; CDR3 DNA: TGCAGTGCTAACAGGGGGGGGACTAGATCCTACGAGCAGTACTTC
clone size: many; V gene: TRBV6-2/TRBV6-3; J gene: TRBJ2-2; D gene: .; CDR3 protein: CASRKGGANTGELFF; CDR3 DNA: TGTGCCAGCAGAAAGGGGGGAGCGAACACCGGGGAGCTGTTTTTT
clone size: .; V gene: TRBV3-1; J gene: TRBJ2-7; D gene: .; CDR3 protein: CASSQDSYTASSYEQYF; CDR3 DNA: TGTGCCAGCAGCCAAGATTCCTACACGGCTAGCTCCTACGAGCAGTACTTC
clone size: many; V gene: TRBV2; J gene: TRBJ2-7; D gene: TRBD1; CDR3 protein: CASSPQGALYEQYF; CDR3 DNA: TGTGCCAGCAGCCCCCAGGGGGCTCTCTACGAGCAGTACTTC
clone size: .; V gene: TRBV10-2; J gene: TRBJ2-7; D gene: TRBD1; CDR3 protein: CASSEGGQGYYEQYF; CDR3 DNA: TGCGCCAGCAGTGAGGGGGGACAGGGATACTACGAGCAGTACTTC
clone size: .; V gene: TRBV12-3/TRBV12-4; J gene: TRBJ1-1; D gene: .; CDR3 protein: CASSYSWMNTDAFF; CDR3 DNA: TGTGCCAGCAGTTACTCCTGGATGAACACTGATGCTTTCTTT
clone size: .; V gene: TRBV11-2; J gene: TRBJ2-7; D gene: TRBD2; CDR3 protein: CASSYLAGVKNSSCEQYF; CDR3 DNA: TGTGCCAGCAGCTATCTAGCGGGAGTTAAAAATAGCTCCTGCGAGCAGTACTTC
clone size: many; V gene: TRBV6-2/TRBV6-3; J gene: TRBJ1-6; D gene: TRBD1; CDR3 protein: CASSYGGGGADNSPLHF; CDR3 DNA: TGTGCCAGCAGTTATGGGGGAGGGGGCGCGGATAATTCACCCCTCCACTTT
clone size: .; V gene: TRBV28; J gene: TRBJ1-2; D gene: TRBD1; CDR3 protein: CASSPPRDRPNYGYTF; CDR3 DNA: TGTGCCAGCAGTCCCCCCCGGGACAGACCTAACTATGGCTACACCTTC
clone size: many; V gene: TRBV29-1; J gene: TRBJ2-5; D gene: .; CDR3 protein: CSVRKETQYF; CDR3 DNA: TGCAGCGTTCGCAAGGAGACCCAGTACTTC
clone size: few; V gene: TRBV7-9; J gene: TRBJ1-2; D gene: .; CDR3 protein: CASSLEQGYGYTF; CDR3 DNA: TGTGCCAGCAGCTTAGAGCAGGGCTATGGCTACACCTTC
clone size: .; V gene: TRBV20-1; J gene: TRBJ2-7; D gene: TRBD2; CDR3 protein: CSARSLAGGPEGYEQYF; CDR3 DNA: TGCAGTGCTAGATCCCTAGCGGGAGGGCCGGAGGGCTACGAGCAGTACTTC
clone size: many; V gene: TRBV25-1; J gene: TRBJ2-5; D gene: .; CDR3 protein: CASSESLPAETQYF; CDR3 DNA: TGTGCCAGCAGTGAATCTCTCCCTGCGGAGACCCAGTACTTC
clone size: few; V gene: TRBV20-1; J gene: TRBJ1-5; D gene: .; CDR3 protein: CSASLRGRNQPQHF; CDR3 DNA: TGCAGTGCCAGCCTCCGGGGACGCAATCAGCCCCAGCATTTT
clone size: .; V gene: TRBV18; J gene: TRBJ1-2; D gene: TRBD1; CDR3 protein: CASSPDRESGYTF; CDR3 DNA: TGTGCCAGCTCACCAGACAGGGAATCTGGCTACACCTTC
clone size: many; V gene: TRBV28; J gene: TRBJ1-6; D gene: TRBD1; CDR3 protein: CASQAGTGISPLHF; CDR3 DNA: TGTGCCAGTCAAGCCGGGACAGGGATTTCACCCCTCCACTTT
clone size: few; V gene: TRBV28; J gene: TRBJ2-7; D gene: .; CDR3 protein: CASRYGTVKYEQYF; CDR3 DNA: TGTGCCAGCAGATACGGGACGGTAAAATACGAGCAGTACTTC